This TCR beta chain is from a study of T cell changes during pregnancy in multiple sclerosis. Profiling relied on immunoSEQ multiplex PCR, and the TCRdb table lists in-frame clones only, not all of them. The sample gives 20,000 to 25,000 clones, 70% to 90% of which show up once; approximately 8% is in the top ten. Germline V gene lookup returns CDR1 SGHVS and CDR2 FQNEAQ. V lost 6 bases to trimming and J lost 1 base; unmatched junction nucleotides: 4. This CDR3 has 15 amino acids. The specimen comprised CD8+ T cells from peripheral blood mononuclear cells, sampled in the first trimester of pregnancy. The chain recombines TRBV7-8 with TRBJ1-2; 11 bases are a match to TRBD1. This TCR derives from a female donor in good health, enrolled as a control in a pregnancy study. CDR3 protein: CASSLGTGGNYGYTF. The DNA for the CDR3 is TGTGCCAGCAGTTTGGGGACAGGGGGTAACTATGGCTACACCTTC.